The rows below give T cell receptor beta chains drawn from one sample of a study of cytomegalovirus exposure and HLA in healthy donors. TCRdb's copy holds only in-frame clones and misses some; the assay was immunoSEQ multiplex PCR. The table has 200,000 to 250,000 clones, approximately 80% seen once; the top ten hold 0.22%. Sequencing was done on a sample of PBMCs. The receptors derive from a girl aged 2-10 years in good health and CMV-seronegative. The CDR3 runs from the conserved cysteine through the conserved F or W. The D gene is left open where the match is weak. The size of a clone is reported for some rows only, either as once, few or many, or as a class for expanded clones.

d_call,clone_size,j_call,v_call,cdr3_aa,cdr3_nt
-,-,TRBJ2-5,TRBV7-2,CASSLVRGQETQYF,TGTGCCAGCAGCTTAGTCAGGGGCCAAGAGACCCAGTACTTC
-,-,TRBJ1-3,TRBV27,CASSLYSGGPRYF,TGTGCCAGCAGTTTATATTCAGGCGGGCCAAGATATTTT
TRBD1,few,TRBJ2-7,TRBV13,CASSLGLGDRAYEQYF,TGTGCCAGCAGCTTAGGTCTCGGGGACAGGGCCTACGAGCAGTACTTC
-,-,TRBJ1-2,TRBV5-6,CASSDDIAGFYGYTF,TGTGCCAGCAGCGATGACATCGCGGGGTTCTATGGCTACACCTTC
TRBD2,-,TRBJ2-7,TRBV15,CATSSARLAGVEQYF,TGTGCCACCAGCAGCGCGAGGCTAGCGGGAGTCGAGCAGTACTTC
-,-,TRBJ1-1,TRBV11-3,CASSFGPDTEAFF,TGTGCCAGCAGCTTTGGGCCCGACACTGAAGCTTTCTTT
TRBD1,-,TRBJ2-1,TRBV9,CASSPNRGNRISDEQFF,TGTGCCAGCAGCCCGAACAGGGGGAATCGAATATCGGATGAGCAGTTCTTC
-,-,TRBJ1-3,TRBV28,CASSYLVSGNTIYF,TGTGCCAGCAGTTATTTAGTCTCTGGAAACACCATATATTTT
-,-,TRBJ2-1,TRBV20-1,CSARPYNEQFF,TGCAGTGCTAGACCATACAATGAGCAGTTCTTC
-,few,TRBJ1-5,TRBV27,CASSLRGGDQPQHF,TGTGCCAGCAGTTTACGAGGGGGGGATCAGCCCCAGCATTTT